This is a list of T cell receptor beta chains from one sample in a study of CD8 T cells in Susac syndrome. Via MiXCR, TCRdb re-called the immunoSEQ multiplex PCR reads, giving one row per CDR3 protein. In the table there are 130,000 or so distinct CDR3 sequences, around 80% of which are singletons. Sequencing input: CD8+ T cells from PBMCs. Source of these receptors: a human donor with multiple sclerosis. Both conserved end residues are part of each CDR3. A D gene is named only where the DNA matches it firmly. Rows give clone size only sometimes, using once, few, many, or a class for an expanded clone.

v_gene,d_gene,j_gene,abundance,CDR3nt,CDR3aa
TRBV19,NA,TRBJ1-1,NA,TGTGCCAGTAGTTTGTTGGGGGGCTGGTCCGAGAACACTGAAGCTTTCTTT,CASSLLGGWSENTEAFF
TRBV20-1,NA,TRBJ2-1,NA,TGCAGTGCTAGTCCTAATAGCGCCTATTCCTACAATGAGCAGTTCTTC,CSASPNSAYSYNEQFF
TRBV12-3/TRBV12-4,NA,TRBJ2-1,NA,TGTGCCAGCAGTCAACTTATAGGGGGGCCTTATGAGCAGTTCTTC,CASSQLIGGPYEQFF
TRBV11-2,NA,TRBJ2-1,NA,TGTGCCAGCAGCGGGGGGTGGAATGAGCAGTTCTTC,CASSGGWNEQFF
TRBV7-9,NA,TRBJ2-3,once,TGTGCCAGCAGACAGCCTAGCACAGATACGCAGTATTTT,CASRQPSTDTQYF
TRBV28,TRBD2,TRBJ2-2,NA,TGTGCCAGCAGAAATCTAGCGGGGGCAAACACCGGGGAGCTGTTTTTT,CASRNLAGANTGELFF
TRBV28,TRBD1,TRBJ2-5,once,TGTGCCAGCAGCAACGCCGGGACAGGTAGAGAGACCCAGTACTTC,CASSNAGTGRETQYF
TRBV9,TRBD1,TRBJ2-3,NA,TGTGCCAGCGGGGGACAGGCGGATACGCAGTATTTT,CASGGQADTQYF
TRBV11-2,NA,TRBJ1-2,NA,TGTGCCAGCAGCTTAATATCTTCATCAGGGTCCGAGGGTAGGGGCTACACCTTC,CASSLISSSGSEGRGYTF
TRBV27,NA,TRBJ2-6,NA,TGTGCCAGCAGTTTTTGGGGCTCTGGGGCCAACGTCCTGACTTTC,CASSFWGSGANVLTF
TRBV7-8,NA,TRBJ2-3,few,TGTGCCAGCAGCTTAGTCTCCCGAGATACGCAGTATTTT,CASSLVSRDTQYF
TRBV7-6,NA,TRBJ1-6,NA,TGTGCCAGCAGCCTAGGGTACCGTTCACCCCTCCACTTT,CASSLGYRSPLHF
TRBV12-3/TRBV12-4,NA,TRBJ2-7,NA,TGTGCCAGCAGCCAGACCAACGAGCAGTACTTC,CASSQTNEQYF
TRBV14,NA,TRBJ2-1,NA,TGTGCCAGCTTTCTCACAGGGGAGGATAATGAGCAGTTCTTC,CASFLTGEDNEQFF